The subject of this entry is one T cell receptor beta chain. Original handling: Estimation of nucleated cell counts relied on the amplification of reference gene primers. Generated by immunoSEQ multiplex PCR, the TCRdb table keeps only in-frame clones and is missing some. The DNA gave D and trimming, while V, J and clone size come from that table. The sample lists around 93,000 clones, 82% occurring once. CDR3 length equals 15 residues. Germline V CDR1 and CDR2: SEHNR, FQNEAQ (reference sequence). V was clipped by 7 bases and J by 0 bases; unmatched bases: 6. The data were taken from a study of blood T cell repertoires in COVID-19. Study background: Some COVID-19 samples were acute and others convalescent; all came from the United States, Italy and Spain. Sources were T cells, B-cell-depleted T cells, or PBMCs; the material itself was cDNA or gDNA.

The rearrangement joins TRBV7-9 to TRBJ1-5; TRBD1 agrees at 7 bases. The specimen was peripheral blood. The source of this sequence is a man of 80 years or more with acute or convalescent COVID-19. The CDR3 DNA sequence: TGTGCCAGCACCGGGGGACAGTATAGCAATCAGCCCCAGCATTTT. It specifies CASTGGQYSNQPQHF.